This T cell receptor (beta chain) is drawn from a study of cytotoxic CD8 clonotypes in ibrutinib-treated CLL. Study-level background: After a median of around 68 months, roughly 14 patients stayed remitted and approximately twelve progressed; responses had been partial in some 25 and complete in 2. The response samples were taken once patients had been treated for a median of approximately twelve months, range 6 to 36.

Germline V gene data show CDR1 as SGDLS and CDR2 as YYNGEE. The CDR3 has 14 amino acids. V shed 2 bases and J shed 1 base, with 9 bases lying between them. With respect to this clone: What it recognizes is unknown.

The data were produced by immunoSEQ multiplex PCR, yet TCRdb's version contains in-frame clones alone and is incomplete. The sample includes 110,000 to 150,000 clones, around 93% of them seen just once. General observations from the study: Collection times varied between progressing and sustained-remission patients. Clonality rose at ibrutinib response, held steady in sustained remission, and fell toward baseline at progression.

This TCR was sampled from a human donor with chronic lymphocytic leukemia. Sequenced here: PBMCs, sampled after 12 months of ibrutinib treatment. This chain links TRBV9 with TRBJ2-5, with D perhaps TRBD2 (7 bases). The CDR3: CASSVGGPQETQYF. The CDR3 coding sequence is TGTGCCAGCAGCGTGGGGGGGCCCCAAGAGACCCAGTACTTC.